These 26 T cell receptor beta chains were all obtained from the same sample, sequenced in a study of blood T cells in healthy people across ages. The authors ran a second PCR of roughly 6 to 12 cycles using a sample-barcoded 5' primer and a J-beta primer mix. Each CDR3 protein is one row after TCRdb ran MiXCR on the 5' RACE reads. The sample includes some 640,000 distinct CDR3 sequences, over 45% of them seen just once. The source material was blood. These TCRs come from a woman aged 55-70 years in good health.

The CDR3, as DNA: TGTGCCAGCAGTTTTGGGGGGCCTGGGGCCTATGGCTACACCTTC. It specifies CASSFGGPGAYGYTF. The J gene is TRBJ1-2, the V gene TRBV28, with D possibly being TRBD1 (6 bases). Trimming cost V 3 bases and J 4 bases, with 15 bases left between them. The CDR3 is made up of 15 amino acids. Germline CDR1 is MDHEN and CDR2 is SYDVKM.

The CDR3 bases are TGCAGTGCTGAGGGGGAGAGATACATTCAGTACTTC. This gives the protein CSAEGERYIQYF. This chain uses TRBV20-1 with TRBJ2-4; possibly TRBD1 for D (6 bases). The CDR3 covers 12 residues. Between the trimmed V and J ends, which lost 5 bases and 8 bases, there was a span of 13 bases. CDR1 DFQATT and CDR2 SNEGSKA come from the germline V gene (reference sequence).

The chain joins TRBV7-9 to TRBJ2-1; D uncertain. V was pared by 8 bases and J by 8 bases, with 13 bases between. CDR3 length: 12 amino acids. Per the germline V gene, CDR1 is SEHNR and CDR2 is FQNEAQ (reference sequence). DNA for the CDR3: TGTGCCAGCGAAGGCTTAGGTGATGAGCAGTTCTTC. It yields the protein CASEGLGDEQFF.

The chain recombines TRBV20-1 with TRBJ1-6; tentative D call: TRBD1 (5 bases). The CDR3 consists of 16 residues. The V and J ends lost 3 bases and 4 bases respectively, with 16 bases between them. Germline-derived CDR1 and CDR2 are DFQATT and SNEGSKA (reference sequence). The DNA of the CDR3 is TGCAGTGCTAGCTCTCCGGGGACGGTGTATAATTCACCCCTCCACTTT. Residues: CSASSPGTVYNSPLHF.

Concerning this clonotype itself: Germline is not matched at one junction end, which may reflect a read error. This chain uses TRBV29-1 with TRBJ2-1; D gene uncertain. CDR1 SQVTM and CDR2 ANQGSEA come from the germline V gene. The CDR3 is 12 residues long. The CDR3 DNA follows: TGCAGCGTTGATCTCCTCTACAATGGGCAGTTCTTC. This encodes CSVDLLYNGQFF.

The chain recombines TRBV7-2 with TRBJ2-7; 7 bases agree with TRBD1. CDR1 and CDR2 (germline): SGHTA, FQGNSA. Trimming took 5 bases from V and 2 from J; bases not matched to a gene: 12. The CDR3 is 16 residues long. The CDR3 spells CASSAQGIAFPYEQYF. The CDR3 DNA sequence: TGTGCCAGCAGCGCACAGGGGATCGCCTTCCCCTACGAGCAGTACTTC.

The chain employs TRBV20-1 and TRBJ2-1; D is ambiguous. Trimming stripped 2 bases from V and 7 bases from J, with 6 bases between. Germline V gene sequence: CDR1 DFQATT, CDR2 SNEGSKA (reference sequence). CDR3 length equals 11 residues. The CDR3 loop is CSARFRNEQFF. The CDR3 nucleotides read TGCAGTGCTAGATTTCGGAATGAGCAGTTCTTC.

This clonotype was counted a few times. V and J are TRBV20-1 and TRBJ2-1; D is perhaps TRBD2 (5 bases). The germline gives CDR1 DFQATT, CDR2 SNEGSKA (reference sequence). This CDR3 spans 15 amino acids. The germline V and J ends were trimmed by 3 bases and 5 bases, with 17 bases remaining between them. The DNA for the CDR3 is TGCAGTGCTAGTCCGGGAAGCCAAAAAAACAATGAGCAGTTCTTC. Its translation: CSASPGSQKNNEQFF.

The chain joins TRBV24-1 to TRBJ2-1; a weak D match, TRBD1 (5 bases). Germline assignment: CDR1 KGHDR and CDR2 SFDVKD. There are 16 residues in the CDR3. With 4 bases removed from V and 2 bases from J, the gap between germline ends came to 14 bases. CDR3 region: CATSDAQGRTYNEQFF. DNA of the CDR3: TGTGCCACCAGTGACGCTCAGGGTCGGACCTACAATGAGCAGTTCTTC.

In its sample, this clonotype was seen a few times. The chain carries TRBV20-1 and TRBJ2-1, with 9 positions matching TRBD2. CDR1 is DFQATT, CDR2 SNEGSKA, per germline (reference sequence). This CDR3 has 14 amino acids. V shed 6 bases, J shed 6 bases, and the junction held 9 bases outside the gene matches. The CDR3 loop is CSARIAGVGNEQFF. The CDR3 DNA sequence: TGCAGTGCCCGCATAGCGGGAGTTGGCAATGAGCAGTTCTTC.

This chain uses TRBV20-1 with TRBJ2-7; unclear D gene. With 3 bases removed from V and 5 bases from J, the gap between germline ends came to 8 bases. This CDR3 has 11 residues. Germline loops: CDR1 DFQATT, CDR2 SNEGSKA (reference sequence). The CDR3 DNA sequence: TGCAGTGCTAGTAGGTGGGACGAGCAGTACTTC. This codes for CSASRWDEQYF.

This clonotype was detected a few times. The V call is TRBV20-1, the J call TRBJ2-1, with D possibly being TRBD2 (6 bases). The CDR3 consists of 15 residues. From germline, CDR1 is DFQATT and CDR2 SNEGSKA (reference sequence). V was clipped by 0 bases and J by 9 bases, with 18 bases between them. The CDR3 spells CSARDKGGVGGEQFF. The DNA for the CDR3 is TGCAGTGCTAGAGATAAGGGCGGGGTTGGAGGTGAGCAGTTCTTC.

This clonotype was seen a few times. Here the CDR3 DNA reads TGTGCCAGCACCGTAGCGGGAGTGCGCGGTGAGCAGTTCTTC. This translates into CASTVAGVRGEQFF. The chain carries TRBV27 and TRBJ2-1; 9 bases match TRBD2. CDR1 MNHEY and CDR2 SMNVEV come from the germline V gene (reference sequence). CDR3 length equals 14 residues. After removal of 7 bases from V and 9 bases from J, the junction contained 10 bases not matched to a gene.

The count of this clonotype is one. The rearrangement uses TRBV9 and TRBJ2-7; 10 nucleotides line up with TRBD2. Germline CDR1 is SGDLS and CDR2 is YYNGEE. The CDR3 runs to 16 residues. V trimming: 0 bases; J trimming: 7 bases; junction bases outside the gene matches: 10. CDR3 sequence (DNA): TGTGCCAGCAGCGTAGGACCTAGCGGGAGAGGGGTTGAGCAGTACTTC. Amino acids: CASSVGPSGRGVEQYF.

V usage is TRBV3-1 and J usage is TRBJ2-1, with D maybe TRBD2 (6 bases). Between the trimmed V and J ends, which lost 10 bases and 3 bases, there was a span of 19 bases. Germline CDR1 and CDR2: LGHDT and YNNKEL (reference sequence). This CDR3 spans 15 amino acids. CDR3 loop: CATQPRLAVYNEQFF. In nucleotides, the CDR3 is TGTGCCACCCAGCCAAGGTTAGCGGTCTACAATGAGCAGTTCTTC.

About this clonotype itself: This may come from a read error, since a much larger clone is one base off. The rearrangement links TRBV7-2 to TRBJ2-2; the D is unclear. With 6 bases removed from V and 2 bases from J, the gap between germline ends came to 10 bases. Germline CDR1 is SGHTA and CDR2 is FQGNSA. The CDR3 is 14 amino acids. CDR3 nucleotides: TGTGCCAGCAGGGACGGGCTTAACACCGGGGAGCTGTTTTTT. This translates into CASRDGLNTGELFF.

There are a few counts of this clonotype. The chain is built from TRBV12-3 or TRBV12-4 and TRBJ2-6; the match to TRBD2 covers 8 bases. This CDR3 has 17 amino acids. Losses at the gene ends were 5 bases for V and 0 bases for J; bases not matched to a gene: 6. CDR3 nucleotides: TGTGCCAGCAGTATGACCGGGACTAGCTCTGGGGCCAACGTCCTGACTTTC. Protein product: CASSMTGTSSGANVLTF.

The chain recombines TRBV9 with TRBJ2-3, with TRBD2 matching over 14 bases. The V gene's germline CDR1 is SGDLS and CDR2 YYNGEE. V was pared by 2 bases and J by 5 bases, with 4 bases of the junction left unmatched. The CDR3 sequence is 16 residues long. CDR3 DNA: TGTGCCAGCAGCGTCGTAGGGACTAGCGGGAGAGATACGCAGTATTTT. Protein product: CASSVVGTSGRDTQYF.

This chain uses TRBV20-1 with TRBJ1-2; weak D call: TRBD1 (5 bases). The V end was cut by 3 bases, the J end by 5 bases, with 28 bases between. The CDR3 loop spans 18 amino acids. The germline V gene encodes CDR1 DFQATT and CDR2 SNEGSKA (reference sequence). The CDR3 loop reads CSASRGTPGTGTLYGYTF. As DNA, the CDR3 is TGCAGTGCTAGTCGAGGAACGCCCGGAACCGGGACCTTATATGGCTACACCTTC.

About this clonotype: A junction boundary mismatches the germline segment, possibly from a read error. This rearrangement joins TRBV7-9 to TRBJ2-3, with 13 bases lining up with TRBD2. Per the germline V gene, CDR1 is SEHNR and CDR2 is FQNEAQ (reference sequence). CDR3 length equals 16 residues. This CDR3 is CTSSPGTSGAGDTQYF. In DNA, the CDR3 is TGTACCAGCAGCCCCGGGACTAGCGGGGCTGGGGATACGCAGTATTTT.

The CDR3 sequence is CASSVRRFYEQYF. For the CDR3, the DNA is TGTGCCAGCAGTGTGAGGCGCTTCTACGAGCAGTACTTC. The chain combines TRBV27 with TRBJ2-7, with D unresolved. CDR3 length: 13 amino acids. From germline, CDR1 is MNHEY and CDR2 SMNVEV (reference sequence). Trimming took 5 bases from V and 3 from J, leaving 11 bases between them.

This clonotype showed up just a few times. This rearrangement joins TRBV4-2 to TRBJ2-1; unclear D gene. Germline assignment: CDR1 LGHNA and CDR2 YNFKEQ. Trimming cost V 1 base and J 4 bases, with 17 bases left between them. The CDR3 loop spans 17 amino acids. The CDR3 protein is CASSQVLVGAPYNEQFF. The CDR3, as DNA: TGTGCCAGCAGCCAAGTTTTGGTCGGTGCACCGTACAATGAGCAGTTCTTC.

This clonotype has a handful of counts. The rearrangement uses TRBV5-5 and TRBJ2-1; 10 positions match TRBD2. V dropped 3 bases and J dropped 0; count of bases not matched to a gene: 3. The CDR3 loop spans 16 amino acids. Per germline, CDR1 SGHKS and CDR2 YYEKEE (reference sequence). The CDR3 here is CASSSGLAVSYNEQFF. The DNA for the CDR3 is TGTGCCAGCAGCTCAGGACTAGCGGTCTCCTACAATGAGCAGTTCTTC.

The chain couples TRBV29-1 to TRBJ1-2; tentatively, D is TRBD1 (6 bases). Trimming stripped 4 bases from V and 4 bases from J, with 13 bases between. Per the germline V gene, CDR1 is SQVTM and CDR2 is ANQGSEA. This CDR3 has 13 amino acids. The CDR3 region is CSVGDRTPYGYTF. Here the CDR3 DNA reads TGCAGCGTTGGAGACAGGACCCCCTATGGCTACACCTTC. Full variable domain (remainder filled in from reference TRBV29-1 and TRBJ1-2): SAVISQKPSRDICQRGTSLTIQCQVDSQVTMMFWYRQQPGQSLTLIATANQGSEATYESGFVIDKFPISRPNLTFSTLTVSNMSPEDSSIYLCSVGDRTPYGYTFGSGTRLTVV.

The rearrangement links TRBV7-9 to TRBJ2-5; 8 bases line up with TRBD2. V trimming: 2 bases; J trimming: 5 bases; junction bases outside the gene matches: 19. Germline V gene lookup returns CDR1 SEHNR and CDR2 FQNEAQ (reference sequence). The CDR3 runs 19 residues. CDR3 region: CASSLKNSWLAGRRETQYF. Here the CDR3 DNA reads TGTGCCAGCAGCTTAAAAAACAGTTGGTTAGCGGGAAGGAGGGAGACCCAGTACTTC. The full variable domain, completed using reference TRBV7-9 and TRBJ2-5, is DTGVSQNPRHKITKRGQNVTFRCDPISEHNRLYWYRQTLGQGPEFLTYFQNEAQLEKSRLLSDRFSAERPKGSFSTLEIQRTEQGDSAMYLCASSLKNSWLAGRRETQYFGPGTRLLVL.

This clonotype was picked up many times. A much more abundant neighbour one base away suggests this may be a read error. The chain links TRBV5-1 to TRBJ2-2, with unresolved D. Germline V lookup: CDR1 SGHRS, CDR2 YFSETQ. CDR3 length: 14 residues. Trimming removed 4 bases at V and 7 bases at J, with 14 bases between. CDR3: CASSVEGHGGELFF. DNA for the CDR3: TGCGCCAGCAGCGTGGAAGGGCATGGCGGGGAGCTGTTTTTT.